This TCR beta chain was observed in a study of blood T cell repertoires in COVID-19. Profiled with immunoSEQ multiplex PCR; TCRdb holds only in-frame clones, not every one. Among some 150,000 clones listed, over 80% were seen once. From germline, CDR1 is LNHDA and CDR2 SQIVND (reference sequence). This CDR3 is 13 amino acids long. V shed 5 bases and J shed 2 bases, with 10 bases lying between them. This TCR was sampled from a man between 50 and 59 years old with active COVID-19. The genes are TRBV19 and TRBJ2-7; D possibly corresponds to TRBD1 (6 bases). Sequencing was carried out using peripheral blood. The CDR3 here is CASSGQGPYEQYF. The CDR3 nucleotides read TGTGCCAGTAGTGGGCAGGGGCCCTACGAGCAGTACTTC.